This T cell receptor (beta chain) was recovered during a study of cytomegalovirus exposure and HLA in healthy donors. Study outcomes and limitations: In a later analysis, common viral pathogens appeared linked to several of the most significant clusters. In an earlier analysis, in under 700 donors, most V segments appeared productive either ~87% or ~30% of the time. A later analysis linked some 17,000 TCR beta sequences to HLA alleles at 0.05 false discovery rate.

About this clone: What it binds is unknown.

PCR primers comprised 60 Vbeta and 13 Jbeta primers. Sequencing was performed with immunoSEQ multiplex PCR; in TCRdb, only in-frame clones are kept and a portion is missing. The data hold under 200,000 clones, with about 77% observed a single time. CDR3 length: 14 residues. In germline, CDR1 is MNHEY, CDR2 SVGAGI. V was shortened by 4 bases and J by 0 bases, with 10 bases between the two germline ends. Sequencing input: PBMCs. The receptor was isolated from a woman aged 45 to 65 in good health and CMV-seronegative. The gene calls are TRBV6-5 and TRBJ2-7; D is uncertain. CDR3 sequence reads: CASSLALISYEQYF. CDR3 DNA sequence: TGTGCCAGCAGTTTGGCCTTGATCTCCTACGAGCAGTACTTC.